This T cell receptor beta chain was obtained from a study of monozygotic twins with inflammatory bowel disease. TCRdb re-called the 5' RACE reads; one entry per CDR3 protein, DNA not given. This repertoire includes about 330,000 distinct CDR3 sequences. Germline V CDR1 and CDR2: MGHRA, YSYEKL. CDR3 size: 16 residues. No T cells were sorted before total RNA was taken from whole blood. This chain connects TRBV4-1 to TRBJ2-3. Sequenced: blood. The source of this sequence is a human donor with ulcerative colitis or Crohn's disease, or a healthy co-twin of an affected twin (not recorded which). CDR3 loop: CASSQVGWTSADTQYF.